These 14 T cell receptor beta chains originate from one sample sequenced in a study of breast tumors, draining lymph nodes, adjacent tissues. TCRdb reanalysed the multiplex PCR reads using MiXCR and keeps one entry per CDR3 protein. The sample lists some 140,000 distinct CDR3 sequences; approximately 20% were seen once. Samples came from axillary lymph nodes draining the breast cancer. Sequencing was performed on axillary lymph node tissue. The source is a female donor with breast cancer. Some clones in this sample may be carry-over from other donors' samples.

The rearrangement links TRBV28 to TRBJ2-1; 8 nucleotides match TRBD2. Losses at the gene ends were 6 bases for V and 8 bases for J; bases not matched to a gene: 15. Germline V gene data show CDR1 as MDHEN and CDR2 as SYDVKM. CDR3 size: 16 residues. The CDR3 region has the DNA TGTGCCAGCAGATTTACCGGGACTAGGGTCAGGTATGAGCAGTTCTTC. This sequence encodes CASRFTGTRVRYEQFF.

There are a few counts of this clonotype. The V gene is TRBV27, the J gene TRBJ2-5; D is possibly TRBD1 or TRBD2 (5 bases each). Trimming cost V 5 bases and J 6 bases, with 13 bases left between them. There are 13 residues in the CDR3. In germline, CDR1 is MNHEY, CDR2 SMNVEV (reference sequence). The CDR3 DNA sequence: TGTGCCAGCAGTCCCCTCGGGACGCAGACCCAGTACTTC. Residues: CASSPLGTQTQYF.

This clonotype appeared many times. The chain couples TRBV27 to TRBJ2-1; TRBD2 agrees at 12 bases. The CDR3 sequence is 15 residues long. With V trimmed by 8 bases and J by 7 bases, 9 bases remained unmatched. The germline gives CDR1 MNHEY, CDR2 SMNVEV (reference sequence). CDR3 in amino acids: CASRGLAGWVNEQFF. CDR3 in DNA: TGTGCCAGCCGAGGACTAGCGGGATGGGTGAATGAGCAGTTCTTC.

This clonotype occurred many times. The chain joins TRBV4-1 to TRBJ1-2, with a possible D match to TRBD1 (5 bases). Trimming took off 0 bases at V and 3 bases at J, with 11 bases between the two ends. CDR3 length: 15 amino acids. Germline V gene sequence: CDR1 MGHRA, CDR2 YSYEKL. CDR3 sequence (DNA): TGCGCCAGCAGCCAAGATGCACAGGTCGACTATGGCTACACCTTC. Its protein is CASSQDAQVDYGYTF.

This clonotype was seen at least ten times. Its ends do not fully match the called genes, so a read error is possible. The rearrangement uses TRBV6-1 and TRBJ2-7; D tentatively fits TRBD1 or TRBD2 (5 bases each). The CDR3 runs 10 residues. Germline values: CDR1 MNHNS, CDR2 SASEGT. The CDR3 spells CASRRGVLHF. CDR3 DNA: TGTGCCAGCAGGAGGGGAGTCCTCCACTTC.

This clonotype has only a few counts. A much larger clone lies a single base off, so this may be a read error. The chain recombines TRBV7-3 with TRBJ2-1, with D unclear. V was cut by 5 bases and J by 12 bases, with 17 bases left in between. Germline CDR1 SGHTA, CDR2 FQGTGA. The CDR3 is made up of 13 amino acids. In DNA, the CDR3 is TGTGCCAGCAGCCTCTCCGGGCCCGATGGGCAGTTCTTC. This sequence encodes CASSLSGPDGQFF.

The sample holds a few counts of this clonotype. This chain connects TRBV6-1 to TRBJ1-1; TRBD1 matches 7 bases. After removal of 0 bases from V and 11 bases from J, the junction contained 6 bases not matched to a gene. CDR3 length: 13 amino acids. The germline CDR1 and CDR2 sequences are MNHNS and SASEGT. The CDR3 region is CASSEAGQVGAFF. CDR3 nucleotide sequence: TGTGCCAGCAGTGAAGCAGGACAGGTGGGGGCTTTCTTT.

This clonotype was counted ten times or more. The DNA for the CDR3 is TGCAGTGCTAGAGATCGCAATGAGCAGTTCTTC. Translated: CSARDRNEQFF. The rearrangement links TRBV20-1 to TRBJ2-1; no definite D call. The CDR3 has 11 residues. The germline V gene encodes CDR1 DFQATT and CDR2 SNEGSKA (reference sequence). Trimming shortened V by 0 bases and J by 6 bases, and 3 bases separated the two germline ends.

About this clonotype itself: One end of the junction varies from germline; a read error may be responsible. CDR3 nucleotide sequence: TGTGCCACTGGGGAAGTATACGTGCAGTACTTC. Its translation is CATGEVYVQYF. The chain has TRBV28 and TRBJ2-7; D uncertain. CDR3 length equals 11 residues. Per the germline V gene, CDR1 is MDHEN and CDR2 is SYDVKM. Complete variable domain (other parts from reference TRBV28 and TRBJ2-7): DVKVTQSSRYLVKRTGEKVFLECVQDMDHENMFWYRQDPGLGLRLIYFSYDVKMKEKGDIPEGYSVSREKKERFSLILESASTNQTSMYLCATGEVYVQYFGPGTRLTVT.

Many counts were recorded for this clonotype. The rearrangement links TRBV5-1 to TRBJ2-1; TRBD1 might be the D (6 bases). Trimming shortened V by 6 bases and J by 7 bases, and 20 bases separated the two germline ends. CDR1 and CDR2 from the germline V gene are SGHRS and YFSETQ. CDR3 length equals 15 residues. The CDR3: CASTSPQGPWNEQFF. In DNA form, the CDR3 reads TGCGCCAGCACCTCCCCGCAGGGGCCTTGGAATGAGCAGTTCTTC.

Concerning this clonotype itself: One base away lies a much larger clone, so this may be a sequencing read error. This is likely a read error, given that the CDR3 carries no conserved phenylalanine or tryptophan at its end. This rearrangement joins TRBV3-1 to TRBJ2-3; D unresolved. This CDR3 has 13 amino acids. The germline V gene has CDR1 LGHDT and CDR2 YNNKEL (reference sequence). V lost 0 bases to trimming and J lost 6 bases, with 7 bases between them. In DNA, the CDR3 is TGTGCCAGCAGCCAAGATCTGAGGGATACGCAGTATTTA. Translated, it gives CASSQDLRDTQYL.

This clonotype was recorded many times. The rearrangement links TRBV6-6 to TRBJ2-7; no clear D. CDR3 size: 12 residues. The V end was cut by 3 bases, the J end by 4 bases, with 7 bases between. Germline loops: CDR1 MNHNY, CDR2 SVGAGI (reference sequence). For the CDR3, the DNA is TGTGCCAGCAGTTATGCCGGATACGAGCAGTACTTC. Translating gives CASSYAGYEQYF.

In its sample, this clonotype was seen many times. The chain combines TRBV20-1 with TRBJ2-1; D gene ambiguous. The V gene's germline CDR1 is DFQATT and CDR2 SNEGSKA (reference sequence). Trimming cost V 3 bases and J 1 base, with 13 bases left between them. This CDR3 region has 15 residues. The CDR3 bases are TGCAGTGCTAGTTTGTCAGCCCAGTCCTACAATGAGCAGTTCTTC. It specifies CSASLSAQSYNEQFF.

This clonotype was seen a handful of times. This chain joins TRBV28 and TRBJ2-1, with 8 bases aligning to TRBD2. The CDR3 loop spans 14 amino acids. The germline V gene encodes CDR1 MDHEN and CDR2 SYDVKM. V lost 4 bases to trimming and J lost 8 bases; unmatched junction nucleotides: 7. The CDR3 protein is CASSSGAGAYEQFF. The CDR3 region has the DNA TGTGCCAGCAGTTCTGGAGCGGGAGCCTATGAGCAGTTCTTC.